This entry concerns a single TCR beta chain. The read terminates 3 residues before the CDR3 end, so the remaining end is supplied by the germline J gene. TCRdb's copy holds only in-frame clones and misses some; the assay was immunoSEQ multiplex PCR. There are roughly 12,000 clones in the sample, with approximately 22% held by the top ten. These data originate in a study of T cells in women clearing cervical HPV infection. The CDR3 is 14 residues long. Looked up from germline, CDR1 is KGHSH and CDR2 is LQKENI. V lost 3 bases and J lost 5, with 14 bases in between. The receptor comes from a woman between 18 and 69 years old with a cervical HPV16 infection that either progressed to CIN3+ or cleared (not recorded which). The V call is TRBV18, the J call TRBJ2-7; D is tentatively TRBD1 or TRBD2 (5 bases each). The sequenced material came from blood buffy coat. The CDR3 spells CASSPRQGENEQYF. The DNA read from the CDR3 is TGTGCCAGCTCACCCAGGCAGGGAGAGAACGAG.